These T cell receptor beta chains were read from a single sample in a study of blood T cell repertoires in COVID-19. Profiled with immunoSEQ multiplex PCR; TCRdb holds only in-frame clones, not every one. The sample lists about 63,000 clones; 65% to 75% were seen once. Sample: peripheral blood. These receptors were taken from a woman older than 75 with acute or convalescent COVID-19. CDR3s include the opening cysteine and the closing phenylalanine or tryptophan. D genes are given only for firm matches. Clone size, where shown, is once, few, many, or a class for clones that have expanded.

>TRBV10-2|.|TRBD2|TRBJ2-5
TGCGCCAGCAGGGCCGGGACTACCCTTTGGTGGGAGACCCAGTACTTC
CASRAGTTLWWETQYF
>TRBV30|few|TRBD1|TRBJ2-2
TGTGCCTGGAGGGGGACAGCAAGGACCGGGGAGCTGTTTTTT
CAWRGTARTGELFF
>TRBV2|.|TRBD2|TRBJ2-1
TGTGCCAGCAGAGCGACTAGCGGAGGTTACAATGAGCAGTTCTTC
CASRATSGGYNEQFF
>TRBV5-1|.|.|TRBJ2-4
TGCGCCAGCAGCAGCGCAGGGGTCGAAAACATTCAGTACTTC
CASSSAGVENIQYF
>TRBV7-9|.|TRBD1|TRBJ1-6
TGTGCCAGCAGTCGGGACAGGGTGCCACCCCTCCACTTT
CASSRDRVPPLHF
>TRBV6-5|few|.|TRBJ2-2
TGTGCCAGCATCCTAAGGGGGGGAGGCGGGGAGCTGTTTTTT
CASILRGGGGELFF
>TRBV11-3|once|.|TRBJ2-2
TGTGCCAGCAGCTTAGCAAACACCGGGGAGCTGTTTTTT
CASSLANTGELFF
>TRBV15|.|.|TRBJ1-4
TGTGCCACCAGCAGAGCTCTTGCCGACGAGGGAAAACTGTTTTTT
CATSRALADEGKLFF
>TRBV19|.|TRBD2|TRBJ2-7
TGTGCCAGTAACCAGGGACTAGCGTACGCCTACGAGCAGTACTTC
CASNQGLAYAYEQYF
>TRBV28|.|.|TRBJ1-5
TGTGCCAGCAGTGAGGGGGGGTCCCGCAATCAGCCCCAGCATTTT
CASSEGGSRNQPQHF
>TRBV19|few|TRBD2|TRBJ2-1
TGTGCCAGTAGTACCCTCCTAGCGGGAGCCGTCTACAATGAGCAGTTCTTC
CASSTLLAGAVYNEQFF
>TRBV6-5|.|TRBD2|TRBJ2-7
TGTGCCATTAGCGGGAGAGTAGGTGAGCAGTACTTC
CAISGRVGEQYF